These 28 T cell receptor beta chains were sequenced from one sample in a study of T cells expressing NK-cell markers. TCRdb reprocessed the 5' RACE reads; each CDR3 protein has one entry and no DNA is given. Its listing shows 300,000 or so distinct CDR3 sequences. Sequences were obtained from blood T cells: a sorted CD56 or NKG2C T cell subset, CD4+ or CD8+ T cells, or bulk PBMC T cells (not recorded which). These receptors all come from a woman aged 18 to 75 in good health.

The V gene is TRBV12-3 or TRBV12-4, the J gene TRBJ1-6; TCRdb's assignment of TRBD1 cannot be checked, as there is no DNA. This CDR3 is built from 14 residues. This chain's CDR3 is CASRQGTSNSPLHF.

The rearrangement links TRBV29-1 to TRBJ2-1; no DNA is available, so the TRBD2 call from TCRdb remains unchecked. The CDR3 totals 15 residues. Germline V gene sequence: CDR1 SQVTM, CDR2 ANQGSEA. CDR3: CSVEWTSGTSNEQFF.

The chain joins TRBV27 to TRBJ2-1; with no DNA, the TCRdb D assignment of TRBD1 cannot be verified. This CDR3 has 16 amino acids. The germline V gene encodes CDR1 MNHEY and CDR2 SMNVEV (reference sequence). This CDR3 is CASSFLASRGGGEQFF.

This chain connects TRBV20-1 to TRBJ2-5; as DNA is missing, the TRBD1 call by TCRdb cannot be tested. The germline V gene encodes CDR1 DFQATT and CDR2 SNEGSKA (reference sequence). This CDR3 spans 13 amino acids. CDR3 protein: CSASPGGQETQYF.

The chain combines TRBV20-1 with TRBJ1-5; lacking DNA, the TRBD1 call made by TCRdb goes unchecked. CDR3 size: 15 residues. Germline CDR1 and CDR2: DFQATT and SNEGSKA (reference sequence). The CDR3 loop is CSARDQETGNQPQHF.

The chain joins TRBV6-1 to TRBJ1-4; as DNA is missing, the TRBD1 call by TCRdb cannot be tested. Germline CDR1 MNHNS, CDR2 SASEGT. There are 14 residues in the CDR3. The chain's CDR3 is CASRPGQPNEKLFF.

Here the CDR3 reads CSAEGRGTDTQYF. The rearrangement links TRBV20-1 to TRBJ2-3. This CDR3 comprises 13 residues. The V gene's germline CDR1 is DFQATT and CDR2 SNEGSKA (reference sequence).

This chain links TRBV7-2 with TRBJ2-3. This CDR3 is built from 14 residues. Germline CDR1 and CDR2: SGHTA and FQGNSA. The CDR3: CASSPRIYTDTQYF.

The chain recombines TRBV24-1 with TRBJ1-1; TCRdb's D gene call, TRBD1, goes unchecked for lack of DNA. The germline V gene encodes CDR1 KGHDR and CDR2 SFDVKD. The CDR3 covers 14 residues. The CDR3 reads CATTGGIMNTEAFF.

The J gene is TRBJ2-2, the V gene TRBV7-9; the D call from TCRdb, TRBD1, cannot be confirmed without DNA. CDR1 is SEHNR and CDR2 is FQNEAQ in the germline V gene (reference sequence). The CDR3 is 16 amino acids. The CDR3 region is CASSLVRDSSTGELFF.

The V and J genes are TRBV28 and TRBJ1-5. The CDR3 sequence is 15 residues long. Germline V gene sequence: CDR1 MDHEN, CDR2 SYDVKM. The CDR3 sequence: CASSTAGALNQPQHF.

The chain has TRBV4-3 and TRBJ2-1; with no DNA, the TCRdb D assignment of TRBD2 cannot be verified. This CDR3 spans 15 amino acids. The germline CDR1 and CDR2 sequences are LGHNA and YSLEER. CDR3 residues: CASSQEVRAYNEQFF.

J is TRBJ1-1 and V is TRBV5-1; with no DNA, the TCRdb D assignment of TRBD1 cannot be verified. Germline values: CDR1 SGHRS, CDR2 YFSETQ. CDR3 length: 15 amino acids. The CDR3: CASSLGGQGSTEAFF. Full variable domain (outside the CDR3, taken from reference TRBV5-1 and TRBJ1-1): KAGVTQTPRYLIKTRGQQVTLSCSPISGHRSVSWYQQTPGQGLQFLFEYFSETQRNKGNFPGRFSGRQFSNSRSEMNVSTLELGDSALYLCASSLGGQGSTEAFFGQGTRLTVV.

CDR3 amino acids: CAISESSGSSYNEQFF. V is TRBV10-3 and J is TRBJ2-1. CDR3 length equals 16 residues. CDR1 is ENHRY and CDR2 is SYGVKD in the germline V gene.

J is TRBJ1-6 and V is TRBV14; TCRdb's D gene call, TRBD1, goes unchecked for lack of DNA. The germline V gene encodes CDR1 SGHDN and CDR2 FVKESK. This CDR3 spans 17 amino acids. CDR3 loop: CASSQGFGPGDNSPLHF.

The chain employs TRBV20-1 and TRBJ1-5; the TCRdb call, TRBD1, lacks DNA for checking. The germline gives CDR1 DFQATT, CDR2 SNEGSKA (reference sequence). This CDR3 is built from 15 residues. CDR3 amino acids: CSARPPGASNQPQHF.

The CDR3 is CASTRRDLANYGYTF. The V call is TRBV12-3 or TRBV12-4, the J call TRBJ1-2; without DNA, the TCRdb call of TRBD1 cannot be checked. The CDR3 consists of 15 residues.

The chain has TRBV20-1 and TRBJ1-1; the D gene TCRdb calls, TRBD1, cannot be checked with no DNA. Per the germline V gene, CDR1 is DFQATT and CDR2 is SNEGSKA (reference sequence). CDR3 length: 13 amino acids. The CDR3 reads CSASGGLGTEAFF.

The chain recombines TRBV19 with TRBJ1-2. Germline V gene sequence: CDR1 LNHDA, CDR2 SQIVND (reference sequence). The CDR3 loop spans 14 amino acids. CDR3 amino acids: CASTSEGLVYGYTF.

The V call is TRBV7-9, the J call TRBJ2-1; as DNA is missing, the TRBD2 call by TCRdb cannot be tested. The length of the CDR3 is 16 residues. Germline loops: CDR1 SEHNR, CDR2 FQNEAQ (reference sequence). CDR3 loop: CASTSVGGRTNNEQFF.

The chain carries TRBV6-5 and TRBJ2-3. Germline assignment: CDR1 MNHEY and CDR2 SVGAGI. CDR3 length: 16 residues. This chain's CDR3 is CASSLVSIGVPDTQYF.

The rearrangement uses TRBV2 and TRBJ2-6. The CDR3 loop spans 14 amino acids. Germline V lookup: CDR1 SNHLY, CDR2 FYNNEI. CDR3 residues: CASSPATGANVLTF.

The chain employs TRBV20-1 and TRBJ2-1; TCRdb outputs TRBD2, but without DNA this stays unchecked. The germline V gene has CDR1 DFQATT and CDR2 SNEGSKA (reference sequence). The CDR3 sequence is 13 residues long. The CDR3 sequence is CSASYRAGVEQFF.

The gene calls are TRBV7-9 and TRBJ2-1; TCRdb's D call, TRBD1, is unchecked because there is no DNA. Germline V gives CDR1 SEHNR, CDR2 FQNEAQ (reference sequence). This CDR3 region has 14 residues. The CDR3: CASSYGGAAVEQFF.

The chain links TRBV6-2 or TRBV6-3 to TRBJ2-2; TCRdb's D gene call, TRBD1, goes unchecked for lack of DNA. CDR1 and CDR2 from the germline V gene are MNHEY and SVGEGT. The CDR3 runs to 16 residues. The CDR3 sequence is CASSGGRLANTGELFF.

The chain is built from TRBV12-3 or TRBV12-4 and TRBJ1-2; the TCRdb call, TRBD1, lacks DNA for checking. The CDR3 has 15 amino acids. The CDR3 sequence is CASSLRGAQDYGYTF.

The rearrangement joins TRBV7-2 to TRBJ1-1. The germline V gene has CDR1 SGHTA and CDR2 FQGNSA. CDR3 size: 16 residues. CDR3: CASSSGLGRQTLDAFF.

The rearrangement uses TRBV5-1 and TRBJ2-6; without DNA, the TCRdb call of TRBD1 cannot be checked. CDR1 is SGHRS, CDR2 YFSETQ, per germline. This CDR3 contains 20 residues. The CDR3 region is CASSLGSWDGGSSGANVLTF. The full variable domain, its missing parts supplied by reference TRBV5-1 and TRBJ2-6, is KAGVTQTPRYLIKTRGQQVTLSCSPISGHRSVSWYQQTPGQGLQFLFEYFSETQRNKGNFPGRFSGRQFSNSRSEMNVSTLELGDSALYLCASSLGSWDGGSSGANVLTFGAGSRLTVL.